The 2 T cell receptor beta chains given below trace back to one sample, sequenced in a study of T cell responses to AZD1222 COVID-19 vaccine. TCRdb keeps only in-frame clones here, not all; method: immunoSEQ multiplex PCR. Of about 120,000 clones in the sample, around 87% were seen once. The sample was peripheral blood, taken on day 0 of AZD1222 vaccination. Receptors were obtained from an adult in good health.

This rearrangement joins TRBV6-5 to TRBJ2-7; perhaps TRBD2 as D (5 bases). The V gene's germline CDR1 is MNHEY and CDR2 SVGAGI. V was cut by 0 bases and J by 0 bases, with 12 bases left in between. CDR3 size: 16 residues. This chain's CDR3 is CASSYSRGEHSYEQYF. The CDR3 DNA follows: TGTGCCAGCAGTTACTCCCGGGGAGAGCACTCCTACGAGCAGTACTTC.

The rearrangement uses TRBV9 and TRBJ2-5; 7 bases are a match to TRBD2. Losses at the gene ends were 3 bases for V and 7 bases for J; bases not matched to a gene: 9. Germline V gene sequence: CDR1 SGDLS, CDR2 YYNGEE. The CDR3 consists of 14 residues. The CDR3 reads CASSAQPGGGTQYF. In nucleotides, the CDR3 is TGTGCCAGCAGCGCGCAACCGGGGGGTGGGACCCAGTACTTC.